These T cell receptor beta chains were read from a single sample in a study of control samples from healthy donors and cancer patients. Using immunoSEQ multiplex PCR, the repertoire was profiled, and TCRdb retains in-frame clones only, with some absent. The sample carries tens of thousands of clones, 84% recorded once. The sample taken for sequencing was PBMCs. The receptors were gathered from a man aged 70-80 years with lung cancer. Each CDR3 is given with its conserved first and last residue.

V,J,CDR3
TRBV19,TRBJ1-1,CASSNRLNTEAFF
TRBV7-6,TRBJ1-2,CASSLDETGAGGYTF
TRBV4-3,TRBJ2-3,CASSQDRATGGGGDTQYF
TRBV6-5,TRBJ2-1,CASGGAPYNEQFF
TRBV19,TRBJ2-3,CASSTGFFSTDTQYF
TRBV3-1/TRBV3-2,TRBJ2-2,CASSLRSNTGELFF
TRBV24-1,TRBJ1-6,CATINVAAGAHYNSPLHF
TRBV28,TRBJ1-2,CASSLFRNGYTF
TRBV29-1,TRBJ1-1,CSVEGQWNTEAFF
TRBV9,TRBJ2-7,CASSVYGVGPYEQYF
TRBV2,TRBJ1-1,CASNPTGRNTEAFF
TRBV6-2/TRBV6-3,TRBJ1-5,CASSSGQGGGWPQHF
TRBV6-6,TRBJ2-5,CASTWSQETQYF
TRBV19,TRBJ2-3,CASSIPGATDTQYF
TRBV19,TRBJ1-5,CASSTSRDQPQHF
TRBV5-1,TRBJ1-1,CASSLNTGMNTEAFF
TRBV5-6,TRBJ2-7,CASSLSGGGTYEQYF
TRBV19,TRBJ2-6,CASTPAKHSGANVLTF
TRBV7-7,TRBJ2-2,CASSYRGSTGELFF
TRBV5-1,TRBJ2-3,CASSPGLGGEDTQYF
TRBV2,TRBJ1-5,CASSSDNSNQPQHF
TRBV7-7,TRBJ2-2,CASSSTTRSGELFF
TRBV7-9,TRBJ1-5,CASSRGQSNQPQHF
TRBV15,TRBJ1-1,CATSRTGGETGRGEAFF
TRBV25-1,TRBJ1-6,CASSDTLDRADYNSPLHF
TRBV15,TRBJ2-1,CATTAAGSPNEQFF
TRBV20-1,TRBJ2-3,CSARSTDTQYF
TRBV12-3/TRBV12-4,TRBJ2-5,CASSYSIAGTQYF
TRBV15,TRBJ1-1,CATSREQGHTEAFF
TRBV5-1,TRBJ1-3,CASSWTGGAGNTIYF
TRBV3-1/TRBV3-2,TRBJ2-3,CASSPTGPLYF
TRBV25-1,TRBJ2-7,CASSDPTGKSYEQYF
TRBV28,TRBJ2-1,CASSLLVAGGRNEQFF
TRBV5-6,TRBJ2-1,CASSLGVAREQFF
TRBV11-3,TRBJ1-1,CASSSKGSTEAFF
TRBV3-1/TRBV3-2,TRBJ2-2,CASSPTSPNTGELFF